The 5 T cell receptor beta chains below all came from one sample that was sequenced in a study of T cells in Graves' hyperthyroidism and ophthalmopathy. The CDR3 regions of TCR beta were amplified from RNA transcripts. Primed by the HTBI set, a first-round RT-PCR was run on the TCR CDR3. TCRdb re-called the multiplex PCR reads through MiXCR, storing one row per CDR3 protein. The sample holds around 440,000 distinct CDR3 sequences, around 14% seen once. Sample: blood. The receptors here all came from a woman under 30 with Graves' hyperthyroidism.

This clonotype was counted at least ten times. The rearrangement uses TRBV18 and TRBJ2-3, with 8 bases aligning to TRBD2. The CDR3 extends over 16 amino acids. J gave up 4 bases and V 2 bases, and 8 bases lay outside the gene matches. From germline, CDR1 is KGHSH and CDR2 LQKENI. CDR3 nucleotide sequence: TGTGCCAGCTCACCAAGGTCGGGAGGGAGTGCAGATACGCAGTATTTT. This translates into CASSPRSGGSADTQYF.

This clonotype has a count of ten or more. The chain links TRBV10-3 to TRBJ2-7, with D tentatively TRBD2 (6 bases). CDR1 and CDR2 from the germline V gene are ENHRY and SYGVKD. The V gene lost 6 bases and the J gene lost 7 bases, with 16 bases spanning the gap. CDR3 size: 13 residues. The CDR3 DNA follows: TGTGCCATCAGCCTAGGGACTGCGGGGGAGCAGTACTTC. Residues: CAISLGTAGEQYF.

This clonotype was seen many times. V gene TRBV13 combines with J gene TRBJ2-7, with D possibly being TRBD1 or TRBD2 (5 bases each). CDR3 length: 15 residues. Trimming shortened V by 3 bases and J by 0 bases, and 12 bases separated the two germline ends. Per the germline V gene, CDR1 is PRHDT and CDR2 is FYEKMQ (reference sequence). Here the CDR3 DNA reads TGTGCCAGCAGCTTTCGGGACGGCAGCTCCTACGAGCAGTACTTC. Its translation is CASSFRDGSSYEQYF. Together with reference TRBV13 and TRBJ2-7, the CDR3 gives the full variable domain: AAGVIQSPRHLIKEKRETATLKCYPIPRHDTVYWYQQGPGQDPQFLISFYEKMQSDKGSIPDRFSAQQFSDYHSELNMSSLELGDSALYFCASSFRDGSSYEQYFGPGTRLTVT.

This clonotype was recorded many times. The genes are TRBV28 and TRBJ2-1; perhaps TRBD1 as D (5 bases). The germline V and J ends were trimmed by 6 bases and 2 bases, with 14 bases remaining between them. Germline CDR1 and CDR2: MDHEN and SYDVKM. There are 15 residues in the CDR3. CDR3 in amino acids: CASRATGRPYNEQFF. The CDR3 DNA reads as TGTGCCAGCAGGGCCACAGGTCGGCCCTACAATGAGCAGTTCTTC.

This clonotype appeared a few times. The chain carries TRBV11-3 and TRBJ2-1, with a weak D call TRBD2 (5 bases). The CDR3 covers 15 residues. V shed 1 base and J shed 6 bases, with 13 bases lying between them. Germline CDR1 is SGHNT and CDR2 is YENEEA. Here the CDR3 DNA reads TGTGCCAGCAGCTTAGTGTTGGGAGAGGTCAATGAGCAGTTCTTC. It codes for CASSLVLGEVNEQFF.